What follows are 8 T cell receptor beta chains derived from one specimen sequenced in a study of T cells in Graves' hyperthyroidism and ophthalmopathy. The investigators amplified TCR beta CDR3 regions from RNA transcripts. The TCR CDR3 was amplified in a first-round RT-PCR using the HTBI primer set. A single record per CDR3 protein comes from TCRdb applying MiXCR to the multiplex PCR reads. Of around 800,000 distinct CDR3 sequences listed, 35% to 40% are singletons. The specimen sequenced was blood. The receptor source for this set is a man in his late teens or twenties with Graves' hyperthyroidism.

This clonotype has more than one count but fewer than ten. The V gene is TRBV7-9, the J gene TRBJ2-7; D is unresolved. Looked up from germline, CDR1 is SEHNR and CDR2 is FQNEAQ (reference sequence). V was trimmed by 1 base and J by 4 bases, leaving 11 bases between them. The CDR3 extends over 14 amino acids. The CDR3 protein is CASSLERSDYEQYF. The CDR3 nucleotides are TGTGCCAGCAGCTTAGAGCGCTCGGATTACGAGCAGTACTTC.

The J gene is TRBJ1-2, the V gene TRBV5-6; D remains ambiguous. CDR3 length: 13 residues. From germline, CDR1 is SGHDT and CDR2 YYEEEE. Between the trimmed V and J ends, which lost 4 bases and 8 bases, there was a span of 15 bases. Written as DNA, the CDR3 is TGTGCCAGCAGCCTTGACGGGTGGAAAGGCTACACCTTC. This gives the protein CASSLDGWKGYTF.

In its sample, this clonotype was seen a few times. CDR3 residues: CASSSGGGFKGETQYF. CDR3 DNA: TGTGCCAGCAGTTCTGGAGGCGGCTTCAAGGGGGAGACCCAGTACTTC. The rearrangement joins TRBV6-5 to TRBJ2-5; D could derive from TRBD1 or TRBD2 (5 bases each). This CDR3 spans 16 amino acids. Germline V gene data show CDR1 as MNHEY and CDR2 as SVGAGI. V lost 4 bases and J 5 bases, leaving 20 bases between the germline ends.

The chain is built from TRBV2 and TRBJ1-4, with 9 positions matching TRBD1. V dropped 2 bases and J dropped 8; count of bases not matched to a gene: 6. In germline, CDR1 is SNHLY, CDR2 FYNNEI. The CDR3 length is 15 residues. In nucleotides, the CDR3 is TGTGCCAGCAGTGAACGGGGACAGGGAAACGAAAAACTGTTTTTT. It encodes CASSERGQGNEKLFF.

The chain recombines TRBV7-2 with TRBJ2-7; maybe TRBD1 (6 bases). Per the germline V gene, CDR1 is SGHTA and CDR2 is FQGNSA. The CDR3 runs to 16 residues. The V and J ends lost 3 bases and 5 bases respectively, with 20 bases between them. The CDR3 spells CASSLGPGTIFHEQYF. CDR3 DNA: TGTGCCAGCAGCTTGGGGCCAGGGACAATCTTCCACGAGCAGTACTTC. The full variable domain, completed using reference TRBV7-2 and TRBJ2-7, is GAGVSQSPSNKVTEKGKDVELRCDPISGHTALYWYRQSLGQGLEFLIYFQGNSAPDKSGLPSDRFSAERTGGSVSTLTIQRTQQEDSAVYLCASSLGPGTIFHEQYFGPGTRLTVT.

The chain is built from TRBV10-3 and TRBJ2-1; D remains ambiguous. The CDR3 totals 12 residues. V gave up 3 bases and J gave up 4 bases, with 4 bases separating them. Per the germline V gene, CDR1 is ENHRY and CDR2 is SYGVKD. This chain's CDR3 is CAISDSYNEQFF. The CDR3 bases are TGTGCCATCAGTGACAGTTACAATGAGCAGTTCTTC.

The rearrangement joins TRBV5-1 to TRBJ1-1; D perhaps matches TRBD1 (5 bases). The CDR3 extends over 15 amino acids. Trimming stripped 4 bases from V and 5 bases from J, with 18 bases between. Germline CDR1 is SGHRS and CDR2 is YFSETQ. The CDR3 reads CASSPGVNEGTEAFF. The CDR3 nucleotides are TGCGCCAGCAGCCCGGGGGTCAACGAGGGGACTGAAGCTTTCTTT. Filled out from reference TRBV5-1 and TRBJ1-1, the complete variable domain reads KAGVTQTPRYLIKTRGQQVTLSCSPISGHRSVSWYQQTPGQGLQFLFEYFSETQRNKGNFPGRFSGRQFSNSRSEMNVSTLELGDSALYLCASSPGVNEGTEAFFGQGTRLTVV.

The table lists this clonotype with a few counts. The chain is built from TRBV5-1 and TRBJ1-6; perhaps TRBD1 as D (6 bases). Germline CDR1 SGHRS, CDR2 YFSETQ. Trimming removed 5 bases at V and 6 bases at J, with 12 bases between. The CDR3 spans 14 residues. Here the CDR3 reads CASRPGQPNSPLHF. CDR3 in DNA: TGCGCCAGCAGGCCTGGACAGCCTAATTCACCCCTCCACTTT. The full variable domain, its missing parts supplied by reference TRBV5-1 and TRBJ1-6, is KAGVTQTPRYLIKTRGQQVTLSCSPISGHRSVSWYQQTPGQGLQFLFEYFSETQRNKGNFPGRFSGRQFSNSRSEMNVSTLELGDSALYLCASRPGQPNSPLHFGNGTRLTVT.